The rows below give T cell receptor beta chains drawn from one sample of a study of Tregs in tolerant kidney transplant recipients. Only in-frame clones appear in the TCRdb table, and some are missing; sequencing was by immunoSEQ multiplex PCR. The sample shows tens of thousands of clones, approximately 83% of them seen only once. Their recognized antigens are unknown. The specimen sequenced was Tregs from blood cultured with allogeneic cells. All receptors derive from a human donor in good health. The CDR3 runs from the conserved cysteine through the conserved F or W.

cdr3_aa: CASSLDGRVRETQYF; v_call: TRBV11-2
cdr3_aa: CASSLIVSGTGIPYEQYF; v_call: TRBV5-6
cdr3_aa: CASSNYRAVGSPQHF; v_call: TRBV6-1
cdr3_aa: CASSSLSGQANEKLFF; v_call: TRBV5-1
cdr3_aa: CASSPGGGAYQETQYF; v_call: TRBV9
cdr3_aa: CASSRSQEMVTGELFF; v_call: TRBV7-8
cdr3_aa: CSAEGLAGMRQFF; v_call: TRBV29-1
cdr3_aa: CASSLEASVGTGELFF; v_call: TRBV7-6
cdr3_aa: CASTGGSFYEQYF; v_call: TRBV6-5
cdr3_aa: CASSIYPRSNYGYTF; v_call: TRBV19
cdr3_aa: CASSVATGLRYEQYF; v_call: TRBV9
cdr3_aa: CASSKDSRGGGPDTQYF; v_call: TRBV21-1
cdr3_aa: CASSLFTRGQFF; v_call: TRBV5-4
cdr3_aa: CASSLISLGHEQYF; v_call: TRBV11-3
cdr3_aa: CASSVGTSTDTQYF; v_call: TRBV9
cdr3_aa: CASSLYRDYRETQYF; v_call: TRBV5-6
cdr3_aa: CASSGGSTPEETQYF; v_call: TRBV2
cdr3_aa: CASSLGPGTSVDTQYF; v_call: TRBV5-1
cdr3_aa: CAISVGQNEQYF; v_call: TRBV10-3
cdr3_aa: CASPVNTAGGYSGNTIYF; v_call: TRBV23-1
cdr3_aa: CASSLVGLEYNEQFF; v_call: TRBV5-1
cdr3_aa: CSAYRNEQFF; v_call: TRBV20-1
cdr3_aa: CASSNGVYQPQHF; v_call: TRBV11-2
cdr3_aa: CASYLGPLGGEQFF; v_call: TRBV6-6
cdr3_aa: CATSRERRDNEQFF; v_call: TRBV15
cdr3_aa: CASSEYKAPSNQPQHF; v_call: TRBV6-1
cdr3_aa: CASSSPAGPQVGYTF; v_call: TRBV5-1
cdr3_aa: CASSPRGGTNNQPQHF; v_call: TRBV11-2
cdr3_aa: CASSYQQGGQETQYF; v_call: TRBV19
cdr3_aa: CASSLAQREWSEQFF; v_call: TRBV5-1
cdr3_aa: CASRTGNQPQHF; v_call: TRBV27
cdr3_aa: CASSPGMNQPQHF; v_call: TRBV18
cdr3_aa: CASSQEAGPNSPLHF; v_call: TRBV4-3
cdr3_aa: CSAPIWGTQYF; v_call: TRBV20-1
cdr3_aa: CASSQARGSDTQYF; v_call: TRBV4-2
cdr3_aa: CASGLQGAAFF; v_call: TRBV6-1
cdr3_aa: CSVGWGPTPSTDTQYF; v_call: TRBV29-1